The 2 T cell receptor beta chains given below trace back to one sample, sequenced in a study of cytomegalovirus exposure and HLA in healthy donors. Amplification used 60 Vbeta primers and 13 Jbeta primers. The protocol was immunoSEQ multiplex PCR, while the TCRdb copy is restricted to in-frame clones and leaves out a portion. The data show some 130,000 clones, approximately 70% seen once. Sequenced sample: PBMCs. The origin of the receptors is a human donor in good health.

This chain links TRBV28 with TRBJ1-5; 7 nucleotides align to TRBD1. Germline loops: CDR1 MDHEN, CDR2 SYDVKM. V trimming: 5 bases; J trimming: 6 bases; junction bases outside the gene matches: 13. This CDR3 is 16 amino acids long. The DNA for the CDR3 is TGTGCCAGCAGTCTAAAAGCGACAGGGATCATTCAGCCCCAGCATTTT. Translated, it gives CASSLKATGIIQPQHF.

V gene TRBV5-1 combines with J gene TRBJ1-6; 8 bases align to TRBD1. V lost 3 bases, J lost 9 bases, and 5 bases stayed unmatched. The germline gives CDR1 SGHRS, CDR2 YFSETQ. The CDR3 consists of 14 residues. Here the CDR3 reads CASSSTGGASPLHF. CDR3 DNA sequence: TGCGCCAGCAGCTCTACAGGGGGTGCTTCACCCCTCCACTTT.